The text below deals with one T cell receptor (beta chain). The data derive from a study of blood T cell repertoires in COVID-19. Study at large: Sites across the United States, Italy and Spain contributed samples from acute and convalescent COVID-19. Nucleic acid was either cDNA or gDNA, and it came from T cells, B-cell-depleted T cells, or PBMCs.

Generated by immunoSEQ multiplex PCR, the TCRdb table keeps only in-frame clones and is missing some. The table has around 300,000 clones, just under 90% seen once; the top ten hold roughly 3.6%. Germline CDR1 reads SSHAT; CDR2 reads FNYEAQ (reference sequence). Losses at the gene ends were 5 bases for V and 3 bases for J; bases not matched to a gene: 4. The CDR3 has 16 amino acids. The sequencing input was peripheral blood. The source is a woman aged 40 to 49 with acute or convalescent COVID-19. The chain links TRBV7-7 to TRBJ2-5; the match to TRBD2 covers 15 bases. For the CDR3, the DNA is TGTGCCAGCAGCCCGAGGACTAGCGGGGGGGAAGAGACCCAGTACTTC. Residues: CASSPRTSGGEETQYF.